These 29 T cell receptor beta chains share one sample of origin, sequenced in a study of cytomegalovirus exposure and HLA in healthy donors. Data came from immunoSEQ multiplex PCR; TCRdb stores just in-frame clones and leaves some out. This table holds about 120,000 clones, about 84% found once. The sample comprised PBMCs. These receptors originate from a man between 18 and 35 years old in good health and CMV-seronegative.

The rearrangement links TRBV30 to TRBJ1-1; no clear D gene. V was shortened by 5 bases and J by 3 bases, with 10 bases between the two germline ends. Germline V gene lookup returns CDR1 GTSNPN and CDR2 SVGIG (reference sequence). The CDR3 is made up of 12 amino acids. CDR3 in amino acids: CAWDTGHTEAFF. The CDR3 DNA follows: TGTGCCTGGGACACCGGTCACACTGAAGCTTTCTTT.

The chain has TRBV18 and TRBJ2-2; a possible D gene is TRBD2 (6 bases). Trimming removed 3 bases from V and 1 base from J, with 21 bases in between. CDR3 length: 19 amino acids. CDR1 is KGHSH and CDR2 is LQKENI in the germline V gene. The CDR3 sequence: CASSPRFESREGNTGELFF. In nucleotides, the CDR3 is TGTGCCAGCTCACCGCGATTCGAATCGCGGGAAGGGAACACCGGGGAGCTGTTTTTT.

This clone was counted once. The CDR3 is CASSSSGHYVYEKLFF. For the CDR3, the DNA is TGTGCCAGCAGTTCCTCCGGACACTACGTTTATGAAAAACTGTTTTTT. The chain carries TRBV27 and TRBJ1-4; the D gene is possibly TRBD1 (5 bases). From germline, CDR1 is MNHEY and CDR2 SMNVEV (reference sequence). V dropped 4 bases and J dropped 6 bases, with 18 bases sitting between them. The CDR3 contains 16 residues.

The chain combines TRBV30 with TRBJ1-2; D not resolved. CDR1 and CDR2 (germline): GTSNPN, SVGIG (reference sequence). The CDR3 is 16 amino acids. The germline V and J ends were trimmed by 1 base and 5 bases, with 20 bases remaining between them. CDR3 nucleotides: TGTGCCTGGAGTGCAAGGAGTAGATCCCTTGTATATGGCTACACCTTC. Protein product: CAWSARSRSLVYGYTF.

The gene calls are TRBV11-3 and TRBJ2-3, with 7 bases aligning to TRBD2. Trimming at V came to 6 bases and at J to 4 bases, leaving 16 bases not matched to a gene. The germline V gene has CDR1 SGHNT and CDR2 YENEEA. CDR3 length: 17 residues. CDR3 protein: CASSDSRASGVSDTQYF. In DNA form, the CDR3 reads TGTGCCAGCAGTGACTCAAGAGCTAGCGGTGTCTCAGATACGCAGTATTTT.

This chain joins TRBV2 and TRBJ2-1; D might be TRBD2 (5 bases). The length of the CDR3 is 13 residues. Germline CDR1 SNHLY, CDR2 FYNNEI. V lost 8 bases to trimming and J lost 3 bases, with 11 bases between them. CDR3 DNA: TGTGCCAGCGAGAGGGTCGGCTACAATGAGCAGTTCTTC. This codes for CASERVGYNEQFF.

The genes are TRBV5-1 and TRBJ2-7; 11 bases map to TRBD2. The CDR3 contains 14 residues. Unmatched junction bases numbered 9, after V lost 6 bases and J lost 7 bases. Germline lookup yields CDR1 SGHRS and CDR2 YFSETQ. The CDR3 is CASNIAGGPREQYF. In DNA form, the CDR3 reads TGCGCCAGCAATATAGCGGGAGGGCCGCGGGAGCAGTACTTC. Supplemented by reference TRBV5-1 and TRBJ2-7, the full variable domain reads KAGVTQTPRYLIKTRGQQVTLSCSPISGHRSVSWYQQTPGQGLQFLFEYFSETQRNKGNFPGRFSGRQFSNSRSEMNVSTLELGDSALYLCASNIAGGPREQYFGPGTRLTVT.

This clone was observed a few times. The V gene is TRBV30, the J gene TRBJ2-2; the D is unclear. Germline V gene lookup returns CDR1 GTSNPN and CDR2 SVGIG (reference sequence). The CDR3 has 14 residues. V shed 0 bases and J shed 5 bases, with 10 bases lying between them. The CDR3: CAWSVPPVTGELFF. CDR3 DNA: TGTGCCTGGAGTGTACCCCCGGTAACCGGGGAGCTGTTTTTT.

This CDR3 is CASSPDRGGTEAFF. The CDR3 nucleotides read TGTGCCAGCAGCCCAGACCGGGGTGGCACTGAAGCTTTCTTT. V usage is TRBV7-8 and J usage is TRBJ1-1; D ambiguous. Germline V gene data show CDR1 as SGHVS and CDR2 as FQNEAQ. Trimming left V 5 bases short and J 4 bases short, with 14 bases between. This CDR3 spans 14 amino acids.

V is TRBV19 and J is TRBJ1-5; 8 bases fit TRBD1. This CDR3 spans 13 amino acids. Germline CDR1 LNHDA, CDR2 SQIVND (reference sequence). The J segment lost 10 bases and the V segment lost 4 bases, leaving 6 bases of the junction unmatched. The CDR3 reads CASSRQGPPPQHF. As DNA, the CDR3 is TGTGCCAGTAGTAGACAGGGGCCTCCCCCCCAGCATTTT.

This chain links TRBV5-1 with TRBJ2-3; 9 nucleotides align to TRBD2. The CDR3 is 13 amino acids. In germline, CDR1 is SGHRS, CDR2 YFSETQ. The trim removed 4 bases at V and 6 bases at J, leaving 3 bases unmatched. CDR3 bases: TGCGCCAGCAGCCGGCTAGCGGGGGATACGCAGTATTTT. The encoded protein is CASSRLAGDTQYF.

The rearrangement links TRBV19 to TRBJ2-1; the D is unclear. V lost 4 bases, J lost 5 bases, and 6 bases lay in between. The CDR3 contains 12 residues. The germline V gene encodes CDR1 LNHDA and CDR2 SQIVND (reference sequence). This CDR3 is CASSTPHNEQFF. DNA of the CDR3: TGTGCCAGTAGTACCCCTCACAATGAGCAGTTCTTC.

The rearrangement links TRBV10-1 to TRBJ2-2; 11 bases fit TRBD2. There are 15 residues in the CDR3. Germline V gene lookup returns CDR1 WNHNN and CDR2 SYGVQD (reference sequence). V shed 5 bases, J shed 6 bases, and the junction held 5 bases outside the gene matches. CDR3 DNA sequence: TGCGCCAGCAGTTTCTTAGCGGGAGGGCCCGGGGAGCTGTTTTTT. Protein sequence: CASSFLAGGPGELFF.

The CDR3 loop reads CASSLSPTGSSGANVLTF. CDR3 DNA: TGTGCCAGCAGTTTATCCCCGACAGGGTCCTCTGGGGCCAACGTCCTGACTTTC. The chain is built from TRBV27 and TRBJ2-6, with TRBD1 identical over 7 bases. Germline loops: CDR1 MNHEY, CDR2 SMNVEV (reference sequence). The trim removed 0 bases at V and 0 bases at J, leaving 5 bases unmatched. This CDR3 spans 18 amino acids.

This CDR3 is CASSFLGTENTGELFF. The CDR3 DNA reads as TGCGCCAGCAGCTTCCTCGGGACAGAGAACACCGGGGAGCTGTTTTTT. V and J are TRBV5-1 and TRBJ2-2, with 7 bases aligning to TRBD1. Germline loops: CDR1 SGHRS, CDR2 YFSETQ. The CDR3 runs to 16 residues. V lost 2 bases and J lost 1; bases outside the gene matches: 5. Together with reference TRBV5-1 and TRBJ2-2, the CDR3 gives the full variable domain: KAGVTQTPRYLIKTRGQQVTLSCSPISGHRSVSWYQQTPGQGLQFLFEYFSETQRNKGNFPGRFSGRQFSNSRSEMNVSTLELGDSALYLCASSFLGTENTGELFFGEGSRLTVL.

This clone has a single count. This sequence joins TRBV7-9 and TRBJ2-1; TRBD2 matches 7 bases. The CDR3 spans 16 residues. Trimming at V came to 0 bases and at J to 0 bases, leaving 2 bases not matched to a gene. The germline gives CDR1 SEHNR, CDR2 FQNEAQ (reference sequence). The CDR3: CASSLAIAGSYNEQFF. The CDR3 nucleotides read TGTGCCAGCAGCTTAGCGATAGCGGGCTCCTACAATGAGCAGTTCTTC.

The chain recombines TRBV2 with TRBJ2-1; 12 nucleotides match TRBD2. Germline-derived CDR1 and CDR2 are SNHLY and FYNNEI. This CDR3 comprises 16 residues. Germline trimming cut 2 bases from V and 8 bases from J; bases unmatched to any gene: 7. CDR3 protein: CASSELTSGSRDEQFF. CDR3 DNA: TGTGCCAGCAGTGAATTGACTAGCGGGAGTCGGGATGAGCAGTTCTTC.

This sequence joins TRBV9 and TRBJ1-1, with 8 bases lining up with TRBD1. The CDR3 is 14 residues long. V was clipped by 4 bases and J by 1 base; unmatched bases: 3. Germline CDR1 reads SGDLS; CDR2 reads YYNGEE. The CDR3 protein is CASSFDRGNTEAFF. The CDR3 DNA is TGTGCCAGCAGCTTCGACAGGGGGAACACTGAAGCTTTCTTT.

The CDR3 region is CASSADITYEQYF. CDR3 nucleotide sequence: TGTGCCAGCAGTGCCGACATTACCTACGAGCAGTACTTC. This chain links TRBV6-1 with TRBJ2-7, with D uncertain. Germline-derived CDR1 and CDR2 are MNHNS and SASEGT. With 4 bases removed from V and 2 bases from J, the gap between germline ends came to 9 bases. This CDR3 has 13 residues.

This chain joins TRBV30 and TRBJ1-1; D ambiguous. The CDR3 loop spans 12 amino acids. From germline, CDR1 is GTSNPN and CDR2 SVGIG (reference sequence). V was trimmed by 1 base and J by 7 bases, leaving 10 bases between them. The CDR3 DNA reads TGTGCCTGGAGTGGTACAGTTAGTGAAGCTTTCTTT. As protein: CAWSGTVSEAFF. Using reference TRBV30 and TRBJ1-1 for the parts outside the CDR3, the full variable domain is SQTIHQWPATLVQPVGSPLSLECTVEGTSNPNLYWYRQAAGRGLQLLFYSVGIGQISSEVPQNLSASRPQDRQFILSSKKLLLSDSGFYLCAWSGTVSEAFFGQGTRLTVV.

This chain joins TRBV19 and TRBJ1-1; D perhaps matches TRBD1 (6 bases). Trimming shortened V by 6 bases and J by 0 bases, and 20 bases separated the two germline ends. Germline V CDR1 and CDR2: LNHDA, SQIVND (reference sequence). The CDR3 loop spans 17 amino acids. The CDR3 bases are TGTGCCAGTAGCGTACAGGGCCCCGGACTTATGAACACTGAAGCTTTCTTT. Translated: CASSVQGPGLMNTEAFF.

The V gene is TRBV6-1, the J gene TRBJ1-2; 8 bases align to TRBD1. Looked up from germline, CDR1 is MNHNS and CDR2 is SASEGT. Unmatched junction bases numbered 12, after V lost 5 bases and J lost 10 bases. This CDR3 is built from 14 residues. The CDR3 here is CASSKLGTGQVYTF. CDR3 DNA: TGTGCCAGCAGTAAACTCGGGACAGGACAAGTCTACACCTTC.

J is TRBJ1-4 and V is TRBV7-6; D is uncertain. The V end lost 5 bases, the J end lost 6 bases, and 13 bases lay between the germline ends. This CDR3 region has 14 residues. The V gene's germline CDR1 is SGHVS and CDR2 FNYEAQ. The DNA for the CDR3 is TGTGCCAGCAGCCAAGATCTGGGAGATGAAAAACTGTTTTTT. This encodes CASSQDLGDEKLFF.

The rearrangement joins TRBV19 to TRBJ1-1; TRBD1 is a possible D gene (6 bases). Germline CDR1 is LNHDA and CDR2 is SQIVND (reference sequence). The V end lost 3 bases, the J end lost 4 bases, and 12 bases lay between the germline ends. CDR3 size: 14 residues. The CDR3 region is CASSIGGAITEAFF. CDR3 DNA sequence: TGTGCCAGTAGTATTGGGGGGGCTATCACTGAAGCTTTCTTT.

This clone was detected only a few times. The V gene is TRBV9, the J gene TRBJ1-1; tentative D call: TRBD1 (5 bases). V was shortened by 4 bases and J by 1 base, with 11 bases between the two germline ends. The CDR3 runs 14 residues. Germline values: CDR1 SGDLS, CDR2 YYNGEE. For the CDR3, the DNA is TGTGCCAGCAGCCCCATCGGGGGGAACACTGAAGCTTTCTTT. Translation gives CASSPIGGNTEAFF.

The genes are TRBV5-1 and TRBJ1-1; D not resolved. Per germline, CDR1 SGHRS and CDR2 YFSETQ. Between the trimmed V and J ends, which lost 0 bases and 1 base, there was a span of 10 bases. The CDR3 loop spans 15 amino acids. The CDR3 sequence is CASSLELTGNTEAFF. CDR3 nucleotides: TGCGCCAGCAGCTTGGAACTAACGGGGAACACTGAAGCTTTCTTT.

The genes are TRBV6-5 and TRBJ2-7, with 8 positions matching TRBD1. From germline, CDR1 is MNHEY and CDR2 SVGAGI. Trimming cost V 6 bases and J 3 bases; bases outside gene matches: 4. The CDR3 is 13 amino acids. CDR3 DNA sequence: TGTGCCAGCAGCAGGACAGGGATCTACGAGCAGTACTTC. Protein: CASSRTGIYEQYF.

As DNA, the CDR3 is TGTGCCAGCAGTGAATATAGCGGGGGACAAGAGACCCAGTACTTC. It yields the protein CASSEYSGGQETQYF. This rearrangement joins TRBV2 to TRBJ2-5; 9 bases match TRBD2. The germline V gene has CDR1 SNHLY and CDR2 FYNNEI. This CDR3 region has 15 residues. After removal of 2 bases from V and 2 bases from J, the junction contained 3 bases not matched to a gene.

The V call is TRBV27, the J call TRBJ2-1; 12 nucleotides match TRBD2. Trimming removed 6 bases from V and 7 bases from J; junction bases left unmatched: 7. The CDR3 is 15 amino acids. Germline V gives CDR1 MNHEY, CDR2 SMNVEV (reference sequence). CDR3 nucleotides: TGTGCCAGCAGGAGGACTAGCGGGGCGGCAAATGAGCAGTTCTTC. This gives the protein CASRRTSGAANEQFF.